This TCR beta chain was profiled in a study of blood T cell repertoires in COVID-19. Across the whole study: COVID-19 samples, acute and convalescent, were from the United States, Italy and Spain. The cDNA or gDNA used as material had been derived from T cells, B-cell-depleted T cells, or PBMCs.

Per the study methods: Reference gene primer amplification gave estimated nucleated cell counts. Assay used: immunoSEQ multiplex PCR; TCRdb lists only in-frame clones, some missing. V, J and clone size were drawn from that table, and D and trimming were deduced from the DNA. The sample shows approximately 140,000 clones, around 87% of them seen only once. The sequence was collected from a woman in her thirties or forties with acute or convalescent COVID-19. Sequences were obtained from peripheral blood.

The CDR3 protein is CASSLSGLNEQYF. The CDR3 DNA reads as TGTGCCAGCAGTTTATCAGGACTCAACGAGCAGTACTTC. The chain has TRBV28 and TRBJ2-7; D may be TRBD2 (5 bases). Germline lookup yields CDR1 MDHEN and CDR2 SYDVKM. The CDR3 length is 13 residues. Between the trimmed V and J ends, which lost 1 base and 5 bases, there was a span of 9 bases. Looking up the rest from reference TRBV28 and TRBJ2-7 gives the full variable domain: DVKVTQSSRYLVKRTGEKVFLECVQDMDHENMFWYRQDPGLGLRLIYFSYDVKMKEKGDIPEGYSVSREKKERFSLILESASTNQTSMYLCASSLSGLNEQYFGPGTRLTVT.